The 11 T cell receptor beta chains listed next were all sequenced from one sample in a study of human T cells and chemical hapten exposure. TCRdb re-analysed the RACE reads in MiXCR, keeping a single row per CDR3 protein. The table lists more than 100,000 distinct CDR3 sequences, about 11% of them singletons, with approximately 2.5% in the top ten. Time point reported: patch test 3, about 24 weeks after DPC sensitization. Treatment here: therapeutic diphenylcyclopropenone sensitization with weekly scalp DPC. Sequencing used whole blood, obtained in connection with sensitization to the hapten diphenylcyclopropenone (DPC). All receptors come from a woman between 50 and 59 years old with alopecia areata. Some clones in this sample may be carry-over from other donors' samples.

In this sample, this clonotype turned up a few times. The V and J genes are TRBV27 and TRBJ2-3; D possibly corresponds to TRBD2 (6 bases). The CDR3 totals 15 residues. V was shortened by 0 bases and J by 4 bases, with 11 bases between the two germline ends. Germline CDR1 reads MNHEY; CDR2 reads SMNVEV (reference sequence). CDR3 amino acids: CASSLSGTPPDTQYF. In DNA form, the CDR3 reads TGTGCCAGCAGTTTATCGGGGACTCCGCCAGATACGCAGTATTTT.

This clonotype was found a few times. This chain connects TRBV7-2 to TRBJ1-2, with no clear D. The germline CDR1 and CDR2 sequences are SGHTA and FQGNSA. Trimming removed 5 bases at V and 4 bases at J, with 8 bases between. This CDR3 spans 12 amino acids. The CDR3 is CASSRDTYGYTF. The CDR3 DNA is TGTGCCAGCAGCCGTGACACCTATGGCTACACCTTC.

This clonotype has at least ten counts. The gene calls are TRBV29-1 and TRBJ2-1; no definite D call. The V and J ends lost 1 base and 6 bases respectively, with 7 bases between them. CDR1 is SQVTM, CDR2 ANQGSEA, per germline. The CDR3 sequence is 12 residues long. CDR3 DNA: TGCAGCGTTGAAGGGGCAGCCAATGAGCAGTTCTTC. This translates into CSVEGAANEQFF.

This clonotype was observed a handful of times. The V gene is TRBV25-1, the J gene TRBJ1-4; 8 bases fit TRBD1. In germline, CDR1 is MGHDK, CDR2 SYGVNS. V shed 5 bases and J 6 bases; nucleotides not matched to a gene: 5. The CDR3 consists of 14 residues. The CDR3 DNA reads as TGTGCCAGCAGTCCGGCGACAGGGGATGAAAAACTGTTTTTT. This translates into CASSPATGDEKLFF.

V is TRBV12-3 or TRBV12-4 and J is TRBJ2-5, with D tentatively TRBD2 (7 bases). CDR3 length: 15 amino acids. Trimming removed 6 bases from V and 10 bases from J, with 24 bases in between. The CDR3 is CASSPSRGGGDGQYF. The CDR3 DNA reads TGTGCCAGCAGCCCCAGTAGGGGGGGCGGGGATGGCCAGTACTTC.

This clonotype was seen more than once but under ten times. The chain links TRBV18 to TRBJ1-5; D not resolved. Germline CDR1 and CDR2: KGHSH and LQKENI. V was cut by 1 base and J by 0 bases, with 7 bases left in between. The CDR3 runs to 15 residues. The CDR3 loop reads CASSPRTDSNQPQHF. DNA of the CDR3: TGTGCCAGCTCACCACGAACAGATAGCAATCAGCCCCAGCATTTT. The whole variable domain, filled in from reference TRBV18 and TRBJ1-5, reads NAGVMQNPRHLVRRRGQEARLRCSPMKGHSHVYWYRQLPEEGLKFMVYLQKENIIDESGMPKERFSAEFPKEGPSILRIQQVVRGDSAAYFCASSPRTDSNQPQHFGDGTRLSIL.

This clonotype was observed once. The chain recombines TRBV20-1 with TRBJ1-5, with D tentatively TRBD1 (5 bases). Germline loops: CDR1 DFQATT, CDR2 SNEGSKA (reference sequence). The CDR3 spans 15 residues. The V and J ends lost 6 bases and 6 bases respectively, with 21 bases between them. This CDR3 is CSARRGEGSGQPQHF. In DNA, the CDR3 is TGCAGTGCGAGAAGAGGGGAGGGGAGCGGTCAGCCCCAGCATTTT.

The table lists this clonotype with a few counts. The J gene is TRBJ2-2, the V gene TRBV5-1; TRBD1 aligns across 7 bases. The CDR3 is 14 amino acids. Germline trimming cut 2 bases from V and 4 bases from J; bases unmatched to any gene: 2. The germline V gene encodes CDR1 SGHRS and CDR2 YFSETQ. This chain's CDR3 is CASSLQGTTGELFF. The CDR3 nucleotides are TGCGCCAGCAGCTTACAGGGGACCACCGGGGAGCTGTTTTTT.

This chain joins TRBV29-1 and TRBJ2-3; 12 bases align to TRBD2. The germline gives CDR1 SQVTM, CDR2 ANQGSEA. Unmatched junction bases numbered 6, after V lost 6 bases and J lost 5 bases. CDR3 length: 14 amino acids. The CDR3 spells CSVRLAGAEDTQYF. CDR3 bases: TGCAGCGTCCGACTAGCGGGAGCTGAAGATACGCAGTATTTT.

The rearrangement links TRBV4-2 to TRBJ1-2; TRBD1 agrees at 11 bases. Losses at the gene ends were 0 bases for V and 4 bases for J; bases not matched to a gene: 4. Germline CDR1 reads LGHNA; CDR2 reads YNFKEQ. The CDR3 has 16 amino acids. CDR3 sequence: CASSQDGTGGSYGYTF. The CDR3 coding sequence is TGTGCCAGCAGCCAAGACGGGACAGGGGGTAGCTATGGCTACACCTTC.

In its sample, this clonotype was seen many times. This chain connects TRBV6-5 to TRBJ1-4; D gene unclear. The CDR3 sequence is 12 residues long. Germline loops: CDR1 MNHEY, CDR2 SVGAGI. Trimming removed 7 bases from V and 2 bases from J, with 5 bases in between. In DNA form, the CDR3 reads TGTGCCAGCACCACCACTAATGAAAAACTGTTTTTT. Amino acids: CASTTTNEKLFF.